This T cell receptor (beta chain) was documented in a study of T cell repertoires in cytomegalovirus infection (dated by TCRdb to between 2018 and 2021). Turning to the overall study: Donor HLA type was relevant to the analysis, because carriage of CMV infection together with the matching HLA type was indicated by public TCR beta signatures. Here is what the overall study found, with its caveats: Carriers of CMV infection plus the relevant HLA type were discriminated by the cumulative frequency of public TCR beta family members in the study cohort and in an independent roughly 340-donor cohort. The ex vivo response was dominated by HLA-C-restricted CMV-specific TCR beta clonotypes, and the single most frequent clonotype in two of eight donors was supplied by these HLA-C-restricted clonotypes.

V is reduced by 5 bases and J by 2 bases, leaving a spacing of 10 bases between them. CDR1 and CDR2, looked up from the germline V gene (reference sequence), are SEHNR and FQNEAQ. From its cysteine to its phenylalanine, the CDR3 spans 14 amino acids. Solely the CDR3 DNA is kept, with 42 bases framed from the first base. The instrument was an Illumina HiSeq 1500. TCRdb's own reprocessing of the public reads used fastp at Q25 and MiXCR and kept productive beta chains. Under each unique CDR3 protein, matching rows form one entry showing the most common genes and DNA. Across this sample there are roughly 250,000 distinct CDR3 sequences, with about 12% seen only once. The top ten clonotypes cover under 2% of the sample. This clonotype was observed at least ten times. Its antigen is not yet known. No base quality values were provided; no much bigger clone lies one nucleotide off.

This chain is built from TRBV7-9 and TRBJ1-5, with the D gene too uncertain to name. Sequencing used PBMCs. This TCR derives from a human donor in good health (CMV status not recorded). Some clones in this sample may be carry-over from other donors' samples. CDR3 region: CASSPDNGNQPQHF. At the DNA level, the sequence is TGTGCCAGCAGCCCCGACAACGGCAATCAGCCCCAGCATTTT.